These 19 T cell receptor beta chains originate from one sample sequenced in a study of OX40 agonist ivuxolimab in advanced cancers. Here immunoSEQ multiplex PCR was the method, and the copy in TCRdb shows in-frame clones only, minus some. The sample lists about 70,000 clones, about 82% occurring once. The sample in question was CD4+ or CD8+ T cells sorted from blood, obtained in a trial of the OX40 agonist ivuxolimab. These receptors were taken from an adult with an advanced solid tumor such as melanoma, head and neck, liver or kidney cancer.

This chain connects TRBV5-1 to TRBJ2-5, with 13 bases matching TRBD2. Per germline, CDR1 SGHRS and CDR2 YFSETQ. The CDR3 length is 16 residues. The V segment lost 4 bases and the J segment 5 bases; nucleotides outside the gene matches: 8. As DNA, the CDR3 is TGCGCCAGCAGCCCCGGACTAGCGGGGGCCCCGGAGACCCAGTACTTC. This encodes CASSPGLAGAPETQYF. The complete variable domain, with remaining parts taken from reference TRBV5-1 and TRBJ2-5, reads KAGVTQTPRYLIKTRGQQVTLSCSPISGHRSVSWYQQTPGQGLQFLFEYFSETQRNKGNFPGRFSGRQFSNSRSEMNVSTLELGDSALYLCASSPGLAGAPETQYFGPGTRLLVL.

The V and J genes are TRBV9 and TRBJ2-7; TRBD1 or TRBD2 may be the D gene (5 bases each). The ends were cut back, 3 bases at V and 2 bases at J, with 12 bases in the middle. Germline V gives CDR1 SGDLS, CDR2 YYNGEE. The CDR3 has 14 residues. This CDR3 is CASSGRDGPYEQYF. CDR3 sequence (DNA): TGTGCCAGCAGCGGCCGGGACGGTCCCTACGAGCAGTACTTC.

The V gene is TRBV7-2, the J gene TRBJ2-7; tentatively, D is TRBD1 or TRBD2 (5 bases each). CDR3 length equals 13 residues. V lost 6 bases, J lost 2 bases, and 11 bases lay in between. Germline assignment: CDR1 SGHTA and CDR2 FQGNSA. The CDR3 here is CASSPSGPYEQYF. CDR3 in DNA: TGTGCCAGCAGTCCCTCGGGACCCTACGAGCAGTACTTC.

The CDR3 is CASSQDGEETQYF. The CDR3 region has the DNA TGCGCCAGCAGCCAGGACGGAGAAGAGACCCAGTACTTC. This chain connects TRBV4-3 to TRBJ2-5; D is unresolved. Germline CDR1 and CDR2: LGHNA and YSLEER. V dropped 3 bases and J dropped 3 bases, with 8 bases sitting between them. CDR3 size: 13 residues.

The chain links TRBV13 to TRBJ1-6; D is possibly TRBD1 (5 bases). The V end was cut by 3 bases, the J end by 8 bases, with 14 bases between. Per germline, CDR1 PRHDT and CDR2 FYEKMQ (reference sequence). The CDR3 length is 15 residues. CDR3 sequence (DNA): TGTGCCAGCAGCTTGAGCCAGGGATCATATTCACCCCTCCACTTT. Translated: CASSLSQGSYSPLHF.

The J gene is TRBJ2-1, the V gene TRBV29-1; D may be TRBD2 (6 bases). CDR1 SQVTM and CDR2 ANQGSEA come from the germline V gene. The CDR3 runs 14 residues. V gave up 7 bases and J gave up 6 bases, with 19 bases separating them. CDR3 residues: CSGHGLHLSNEQFF. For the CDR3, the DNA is TGCAGCGGGCACGGACTACACCTAAGCAATGAGCAGTTCTTC.

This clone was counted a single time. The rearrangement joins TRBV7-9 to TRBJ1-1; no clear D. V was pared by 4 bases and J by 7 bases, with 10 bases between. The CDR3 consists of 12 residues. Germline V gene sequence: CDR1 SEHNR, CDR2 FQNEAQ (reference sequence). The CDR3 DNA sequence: TGTGCCAGCAGCTCCAAGGCTCTTGAAGCTTTCTTT. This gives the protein CASSSKALEAFF.

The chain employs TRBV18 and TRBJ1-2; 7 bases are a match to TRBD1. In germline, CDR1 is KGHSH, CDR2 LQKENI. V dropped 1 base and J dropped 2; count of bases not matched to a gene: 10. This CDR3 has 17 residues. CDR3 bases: TGTGCCAGCTCACCACTCAAGGGTGAGGGGGCCAACTATGGCTACACCTTC. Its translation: CASSPLKGEGANYGYTF.

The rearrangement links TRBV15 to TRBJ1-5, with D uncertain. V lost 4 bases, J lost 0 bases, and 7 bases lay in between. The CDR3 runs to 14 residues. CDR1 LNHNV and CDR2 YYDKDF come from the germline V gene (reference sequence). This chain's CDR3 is CATSTEFSNQPQHF. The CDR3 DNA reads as TGTGCCACCAGCACCGAATTTAGCAATCAGCCCCAGCATTTT.

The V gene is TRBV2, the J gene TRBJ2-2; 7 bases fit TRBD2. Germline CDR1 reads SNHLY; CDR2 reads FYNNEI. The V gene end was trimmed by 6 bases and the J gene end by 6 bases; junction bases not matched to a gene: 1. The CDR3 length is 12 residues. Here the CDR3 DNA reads TGTGCCAGCAGAGCGGGGCCCGGGGAGCTGTTTTTT. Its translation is CASRAGPGELFF.

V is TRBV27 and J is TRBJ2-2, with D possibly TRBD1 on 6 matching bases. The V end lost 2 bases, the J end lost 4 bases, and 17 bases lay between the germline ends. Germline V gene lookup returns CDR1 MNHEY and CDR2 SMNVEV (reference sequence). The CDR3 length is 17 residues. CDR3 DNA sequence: TGTGCCAGCAGTTTACAGGGGTTAGAAGTAGGCACCGGGGAGCTGTTTTTT. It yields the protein CASSLQGLEVGTGELFF.

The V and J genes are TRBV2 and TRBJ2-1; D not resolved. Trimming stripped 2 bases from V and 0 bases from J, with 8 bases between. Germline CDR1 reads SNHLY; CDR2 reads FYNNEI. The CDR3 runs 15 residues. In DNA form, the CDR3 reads TGTGCCAGCAGTGAACAGCGTCGCTCCTACAATGAGCAGTTCTTC. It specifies CASSEQRRSYNEQFF.

CDR3 residues: CASSLTPLPGEKLFF. CDR3 DNA sequence: TGCGCCAGCAGCTTGACCCCATTACCGGGGGAAAAACTGTTTTTT. This chain links TRBV5-1 with TRBJ1-4, with unresolved D. CDR3 length: 15 residues. CDR1 SGHRS and CDR2 YFSETQ come from the germline V gene. V shed 1 base and J shed 8 bases, with 15 bases lying between them.

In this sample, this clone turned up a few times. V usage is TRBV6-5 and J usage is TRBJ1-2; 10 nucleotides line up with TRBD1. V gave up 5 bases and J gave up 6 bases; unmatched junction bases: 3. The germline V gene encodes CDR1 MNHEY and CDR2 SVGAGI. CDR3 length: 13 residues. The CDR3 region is CASSRTGGHGYTF. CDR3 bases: TGTGCCAGCAGTCGGACAGGGGGTCATGGCTACACCTTC.

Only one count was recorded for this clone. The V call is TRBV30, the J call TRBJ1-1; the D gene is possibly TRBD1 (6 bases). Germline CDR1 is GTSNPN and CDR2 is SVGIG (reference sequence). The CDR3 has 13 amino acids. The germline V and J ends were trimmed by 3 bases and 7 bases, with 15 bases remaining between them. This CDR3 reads CAWRRQGWGEAFF. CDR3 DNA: TGTGCCTGGAGAAGGCAGGGGTGGGGTGAAGCTTTCTTT.

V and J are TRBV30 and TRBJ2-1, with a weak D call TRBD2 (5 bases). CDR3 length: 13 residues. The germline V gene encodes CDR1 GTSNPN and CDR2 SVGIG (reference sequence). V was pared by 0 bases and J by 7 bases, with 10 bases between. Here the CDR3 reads CAWSVNTGNEQFF. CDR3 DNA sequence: TGTGCCTGGAGTGTAAATACGGGGAATGAGCAGTTCTTC.

CDR3 sequence: CASSPRLGRMETQYF. The DNA of the CDR3 is TGTGCCAGCTCACCACGATTGGGGCGAATGGAGACCCAGTACTTC. V and J are TRBV18 and TRBJ2-5; maybe TRBD1 (5 bases). The germline V gene has CDR1 KGHSH and CDR2 LQKENI. This CDR3 has 15 amino acids. The V end lost 1 base, the J end lost 5 bases, and 14 bases lay between the germline ends.

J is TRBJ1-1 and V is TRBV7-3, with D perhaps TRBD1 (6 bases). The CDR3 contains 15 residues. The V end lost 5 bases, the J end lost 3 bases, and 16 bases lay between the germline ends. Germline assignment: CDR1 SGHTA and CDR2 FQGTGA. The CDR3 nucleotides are TGTGCCAGCAGCATAGACACAGGGCGGGACACTGAAGCTTTCTTT. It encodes CASSIDTGRDTEAFF.

CDR3 sequence reads: CASSPQDGAGELFF. Here the CDR3 DNA reads TGTGCCAGCAGCCCCCAGGACGGCGCCGGGGAGCTGTTTTTT. The chain joins TRBV7-3 to TRBJ2-2; D is undetermined. The V gene's germline CDR1 is SGHTA and CDR2 FQGTGA. The CDR3 extends over 14 amino acids. With 5 bases removed from V and 6 bases from J, the gap between germline ends came to 13 bases.